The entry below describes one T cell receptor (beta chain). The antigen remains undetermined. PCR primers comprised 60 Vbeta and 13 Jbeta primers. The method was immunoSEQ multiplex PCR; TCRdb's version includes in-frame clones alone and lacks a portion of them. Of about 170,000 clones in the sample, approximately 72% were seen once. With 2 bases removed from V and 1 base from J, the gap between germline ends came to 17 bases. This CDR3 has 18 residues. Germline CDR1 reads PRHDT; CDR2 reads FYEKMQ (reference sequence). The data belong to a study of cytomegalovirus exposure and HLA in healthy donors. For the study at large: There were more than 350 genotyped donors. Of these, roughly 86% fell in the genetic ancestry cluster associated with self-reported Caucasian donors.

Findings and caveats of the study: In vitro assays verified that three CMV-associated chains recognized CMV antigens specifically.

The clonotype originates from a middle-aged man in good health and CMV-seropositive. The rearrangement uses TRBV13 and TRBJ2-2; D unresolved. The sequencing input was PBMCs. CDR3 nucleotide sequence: TGTGCCAGCAGCTTAAGTCCGGAAGTGGGCCTGAACACCGGGGAGCTGTTTTTT. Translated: CASSLSPEVGLNTGELFF.